This TCR beta chain was sequenced for a study of T cell clonality in common variable immunodeficiency. The study, taken as a whole, reports: Common variable immunodeficiency TCR beta sequences reportedly had fewer deletions and N-nucleotide insertions. TCRbeta clonality was increased in CVID versus healthy controls.

Produced via immunoSEQ multiplex PCR; TCRdb's table is partial and in-frame only. The sample holds some 25,000 clones, and no clone turns up only once. Diagnosis required reduced IgG, IgA and/or IgM with specific antibody deficiency. The CDR3 extends over 13 amino acids. Looked up from germline, CDR1 is MNHEY and CDR2 is SVGEGT. Trimming removed 7 bases from V and 8 bases from J, with 12 bases in between. This clone was seen a few times. The antigen is not known. Read sequence stops 3 residues before the CDR3 end, and the germline J gene provides the missing end. Specimen: peripheral blood mononuclear cells. This chain links TRBV6-2 or TRBV6-3 with TRBJ1-6, with D unresolved. This TCR came from a human donor with common variable immunodeficiency. Here the CDR3 reads CASKAGFDSPLHF. The DNA read from the CDR3 is TGTGCCAGCAAAGCGGGGTTTGATTCACCC.